This T cell receptor (beta chain) is drawn from a study of vaccination effects on CD4 cells after COVID-19. The V gene lost 3 bases and the J gene lost 1 base, with 17 bases spanning the gap. This CDR3 is 17 amino acids long. Germline V CDR1 and CDR2: SGHRS, YFSETQ. This clone was counted a few times. Antigen specificity is unknown. Study results and limitations: Marked clonal contraction of infection- and vaccine-induced clones was seen late after vaccination.

Some clones are missing from TCRdb's copy, which holds only in-frame ones; the method was immunoSEQ multiplex PCR. Of tens of thousands of clones in the sample, about 73% were seen once. Isolating CD4+ T cells followed ten to eleven days of culture. Everyone in the study got two shots of either the BNT162b2 or mRNA-1273 vaccine. This clonotype originated in a human donor who received a COVID-19 vaccine. The V and J genes are TRBV5-1 and TRBJ2-1; possibly TRBD2 for D (7 bases). The input for sequencing was CD4+ T cells from PBMCs cultured without peptide, taken after COVID-19 vaccination. In DNA form, the CDR3 reads TGCGCCAGCAGCTCGGGGGGCGGGGGTGGTTCCTACAATGAGCAGTTCTTC. Translating gives CASSSGGGGGSYNEQFF.